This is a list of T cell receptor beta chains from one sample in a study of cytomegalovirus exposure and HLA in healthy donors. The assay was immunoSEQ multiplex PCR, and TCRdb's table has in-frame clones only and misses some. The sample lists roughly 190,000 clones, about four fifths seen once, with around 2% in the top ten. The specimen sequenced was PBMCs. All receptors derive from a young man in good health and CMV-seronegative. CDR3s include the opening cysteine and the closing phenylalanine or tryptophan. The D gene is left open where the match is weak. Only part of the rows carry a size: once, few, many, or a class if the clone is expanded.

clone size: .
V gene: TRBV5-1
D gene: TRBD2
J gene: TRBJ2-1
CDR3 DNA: TGCGCCAGCAGCTGGACTGCCCGGGAGCGGGGGGACAATGAGCAGTTCTTC
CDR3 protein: CASSWTARERGDNEQFF

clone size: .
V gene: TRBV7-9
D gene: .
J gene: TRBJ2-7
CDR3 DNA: TGTGCCAGCACCCCCGGGTTTGGAGGTACGCGCTACGAGCAGTACTTC
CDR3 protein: CASTPGFGGTRYEQYF

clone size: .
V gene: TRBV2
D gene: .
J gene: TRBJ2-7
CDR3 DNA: TGTGCCAGCAGTGATACCCGGGGGGCAACTGGCGAGCAGTACTTC
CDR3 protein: CASSDTRGATGEQYF

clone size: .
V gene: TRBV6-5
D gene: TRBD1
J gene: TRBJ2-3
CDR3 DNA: TGTGCCAGCAGTTACGGACAGGGAGTGGATACGCAGTATTTT
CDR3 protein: CASSYGQGVDTQYF

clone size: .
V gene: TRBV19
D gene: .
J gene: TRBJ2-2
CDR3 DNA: TGTGCCAGTAGTAACGGCGACAGGAACACCGGGGAGCTGTTTTTT
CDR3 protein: CASSNGDRNTGELFF

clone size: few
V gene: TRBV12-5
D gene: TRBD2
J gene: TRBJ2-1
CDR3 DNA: TGTGCTAGTGGTTTGGGCCGACTAGCGGGTTACAATGAGCAGTTCTTC
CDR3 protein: CASGLGRLAGYNEQFF

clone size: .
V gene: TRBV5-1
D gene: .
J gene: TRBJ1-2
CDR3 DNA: TGCGCCAGCAGCTTGGGGACAAGCGGGCAGGGCTACACCTTC
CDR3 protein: CASSLGTSGQGYTF

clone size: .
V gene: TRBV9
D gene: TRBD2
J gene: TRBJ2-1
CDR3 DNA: TGTGCCAGCAGCCCGACTAGCGGGAGGGACAATGAGCAGTTCTTC
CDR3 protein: CASSPTSGRDNEQFF

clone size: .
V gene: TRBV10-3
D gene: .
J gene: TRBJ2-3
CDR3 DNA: TGTGCCATCAGTGAGGCTAGACCAGATACGCAGTATTTT
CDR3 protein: CAISEARPDTQYF

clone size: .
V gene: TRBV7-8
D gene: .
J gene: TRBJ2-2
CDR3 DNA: TGTGCCAGCAGCCTCTTAACGGGGGTAGAGACCGGGGAGCTGTTTTTT
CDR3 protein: CASSLLTGVETGELFF

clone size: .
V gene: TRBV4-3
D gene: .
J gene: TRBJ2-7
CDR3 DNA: TGCGCCAGCAGCACGAGTCCTATCTCATACGAGCAGTACTTC
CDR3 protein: CASSTSPISYEQYF

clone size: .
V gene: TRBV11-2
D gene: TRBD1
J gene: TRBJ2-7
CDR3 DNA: TGTGCCAGCAGCTTAGGACAGGGCGATTTATGGGAGCAGTACTTC
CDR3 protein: CASSLGQGDLWEQYF

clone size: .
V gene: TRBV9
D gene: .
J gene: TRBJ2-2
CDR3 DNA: TGTGCCAGCAGCGTAGCTGGCAGGCTCACCGGGGAGCTGTTTTTT
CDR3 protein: CASSVAGRLTGELFF

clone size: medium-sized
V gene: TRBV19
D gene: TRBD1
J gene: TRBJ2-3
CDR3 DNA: TGTGCCAGTAGTCTGGGACAGGGGGCAGATACGCAGTATTTT
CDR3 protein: CASSLGQGADTQYF

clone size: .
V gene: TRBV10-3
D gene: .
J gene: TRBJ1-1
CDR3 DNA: TGTGCCATCAGGGGTGGGAGCACTGAAGCTTTCTTT
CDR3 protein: CAIRGGSTEAFF

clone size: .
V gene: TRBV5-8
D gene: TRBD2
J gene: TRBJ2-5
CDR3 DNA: TGTGCCAGCAGCCGCGAAATCCTGACTAGCGGGAGGGAGGAAGAGACCCAGTACTTC
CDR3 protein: CASSREILTSGREEETQYF

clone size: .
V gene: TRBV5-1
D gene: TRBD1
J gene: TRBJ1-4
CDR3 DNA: TGCGCCAGCAGCAACTCCGGGACAGGGGGCGCGGAAAAACTGTTTTTT
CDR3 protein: CASSNSGTGGAEKLFF

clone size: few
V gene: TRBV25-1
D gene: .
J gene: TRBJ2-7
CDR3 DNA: TGTGCCAGCAGTGAATCACGTCAACCATCCTACGAGCAGTACTTC
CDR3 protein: CASSESRQPSYEQYF

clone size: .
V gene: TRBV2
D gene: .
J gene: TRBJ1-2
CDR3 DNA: TGTGCCAGCAGTGAACACTCAGGGGTTTATGGCTACACCTTC
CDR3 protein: CASSEHSGVYGYTF

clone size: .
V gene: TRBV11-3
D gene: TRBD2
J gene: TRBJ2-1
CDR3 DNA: TGTGCCAGCAGCTTCCGAGCGGGAGTAAGCGCGAATGAGCAGTTCTTC
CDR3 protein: CASSFRAGVSANEQFF

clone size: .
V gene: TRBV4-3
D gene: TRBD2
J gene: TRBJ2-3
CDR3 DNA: TGCGCCAGCAGCCAATATAGGGAGGGGTTTAGCACAGATACGCAGTATTTT
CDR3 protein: CASSQYREGFSTDTQYF

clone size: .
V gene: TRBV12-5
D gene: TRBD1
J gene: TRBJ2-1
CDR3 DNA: TGTGCTAGTGGTTTGGTCTCGGGACAGGGCTCCTACAATGAGCAGTTCTTC
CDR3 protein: CASGLVSGQGSYNEQFF

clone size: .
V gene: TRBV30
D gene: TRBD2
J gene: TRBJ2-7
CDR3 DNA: TGTGCCGGGAGACTAGCGGGGGGCTACGAGCAGTACTTC
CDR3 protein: CAGRLAGGYEQYF

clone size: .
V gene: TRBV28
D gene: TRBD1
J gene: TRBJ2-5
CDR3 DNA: TGTGCCAGCTGGGACAGGGCGGTAAAGACCCAGTACTTC
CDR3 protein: CASWDRAVKTQYF

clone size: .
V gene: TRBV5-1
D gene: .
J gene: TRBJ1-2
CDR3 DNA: TGCGCCAGCAGCTTCTCCGGGAGGGGAAGGTATGGCTACACCTTC
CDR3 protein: CASSFSGRGRYGYTF

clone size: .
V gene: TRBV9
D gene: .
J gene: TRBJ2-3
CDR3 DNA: TGTGCCAGCAGCGTAGGGGGACATGGCACAGATACGCAGTATTTT
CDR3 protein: CASSVGGHGTDTQYF

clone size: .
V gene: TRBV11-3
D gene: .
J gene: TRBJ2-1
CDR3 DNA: TGTGCCAGCAGCCCAGCCTTGGGGGGGCGCAATGAGCAGTTCTTC
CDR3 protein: CASSPALGGRNEQFF

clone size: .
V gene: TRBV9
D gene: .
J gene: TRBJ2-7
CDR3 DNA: TGTGCCAGCAGCGTAGGCGATTACGAGCAGTACTTC
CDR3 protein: CASSVGDYEQYF

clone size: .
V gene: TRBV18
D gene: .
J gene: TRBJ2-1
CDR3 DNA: TGTGCCAGCTCACCACCGGGCGCGGGGCCCACCTACAATGAGCAGTTCTTC
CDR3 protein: CASSPPGAGPTYNEQFF